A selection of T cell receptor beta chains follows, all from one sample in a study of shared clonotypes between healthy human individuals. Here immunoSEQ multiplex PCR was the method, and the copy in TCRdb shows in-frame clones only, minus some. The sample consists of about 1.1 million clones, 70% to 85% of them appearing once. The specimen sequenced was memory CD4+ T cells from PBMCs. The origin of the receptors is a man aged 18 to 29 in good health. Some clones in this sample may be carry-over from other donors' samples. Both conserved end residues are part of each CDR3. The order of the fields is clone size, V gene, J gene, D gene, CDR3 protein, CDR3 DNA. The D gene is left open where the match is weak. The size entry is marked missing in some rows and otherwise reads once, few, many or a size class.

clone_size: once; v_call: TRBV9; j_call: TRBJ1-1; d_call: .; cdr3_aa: CASSARGARMGRGNTEAFF; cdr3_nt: TGTGCCAGCAGCGCCCGAGGGGCTCGTATGGGCCGGGGGAACACTGAAGCTTTCTTT
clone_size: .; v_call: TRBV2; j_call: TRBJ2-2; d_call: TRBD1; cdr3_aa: CASSGDRGRLAYTGELFF; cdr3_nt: TGTGCCAGCAGTGGGGACAGGGGGCGTTTGGCTTACACCGGGGAGCTGTTTTTT
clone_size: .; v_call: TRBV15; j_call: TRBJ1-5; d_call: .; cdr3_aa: CATSRNRQPQHF; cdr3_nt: TGTGCCACCAGCAGAAACCGCCAGCCCCAGCATTTT
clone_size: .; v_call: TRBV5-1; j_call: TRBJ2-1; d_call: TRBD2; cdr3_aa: CASSFASGSSGNEQFF; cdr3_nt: TGCGCCAGCAGCTTCGCTAGCGGTTCGTCGGGGAATGAGCAGTTCTTC
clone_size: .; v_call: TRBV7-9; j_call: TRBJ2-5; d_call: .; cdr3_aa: CASSPNPGLQKGETQYF; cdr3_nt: TGTGCCAGCAGCCCCAACCCGGGACTCCAAAAGGGGGAGACCCAGTACTTC
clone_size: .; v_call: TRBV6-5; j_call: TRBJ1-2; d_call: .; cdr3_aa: CASRTPGGLAGYTF; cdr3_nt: TGTGCCAGCAGAACCCCTGGGGGGTTGGCTGGCTACACCTTC
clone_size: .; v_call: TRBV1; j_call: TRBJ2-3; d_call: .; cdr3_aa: CTSSQIAEDGFTDTQYF; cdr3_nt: TGCACCAGCAGCCAAATTGCGGAGGACGGCTTCACAGATACGCAGTATTTT
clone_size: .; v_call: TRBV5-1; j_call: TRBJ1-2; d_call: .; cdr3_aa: CASSLEAQDYGYTF; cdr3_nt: TGCGCCAGCAGCTTGGAGGCTCAGGACTATGGCTACACCTTC
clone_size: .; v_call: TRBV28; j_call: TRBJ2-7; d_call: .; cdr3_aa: CASRGAGGTYEQYF; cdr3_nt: TGTGCCAGCAGAGGGGCAGGAGGAACCTACGAGCAGTACTTC
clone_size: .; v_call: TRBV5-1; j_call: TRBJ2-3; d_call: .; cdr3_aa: CASSLAGAAYTDTQYF; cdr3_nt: TGCGCCAGCAGCTTGGCCGGGGCAGCCTACACAGATACGCAGTATTTT
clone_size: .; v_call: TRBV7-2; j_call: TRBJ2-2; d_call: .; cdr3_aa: CASSLAGWLAANTGELFF; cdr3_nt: TGTGCCAGCAGCTTAGCAGGATGGCTAGCAGCGAACACCGGGGAGCTGTTTTTT
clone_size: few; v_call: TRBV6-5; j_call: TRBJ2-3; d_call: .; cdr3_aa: CASSYNFVSADTQYF; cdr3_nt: TGTGCCAGCAGTTACAATTTTGTCTCCGCGGATACGCAGTATTTT
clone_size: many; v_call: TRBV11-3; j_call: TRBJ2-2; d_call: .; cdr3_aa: CASSSGRSDTGELFF; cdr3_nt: TGTGCCAGCAGCTCGGGACGGTCAGACACCGGGGAGCTGTTTTTT
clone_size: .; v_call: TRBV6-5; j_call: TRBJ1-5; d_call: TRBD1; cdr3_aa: CASSYSGQDSPQHF; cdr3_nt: TGTGCCAGCAGTTACTCGGGACAGGACAGCCCCCAGCATTTT
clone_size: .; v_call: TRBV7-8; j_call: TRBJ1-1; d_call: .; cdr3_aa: CASSSQGDTEAFF; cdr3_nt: TGTGCCAGCAGCTCCCAAGGGGACACTGAAGCTTTCTTT
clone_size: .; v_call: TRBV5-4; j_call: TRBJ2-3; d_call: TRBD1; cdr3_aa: CASRSGQGATDTQYF; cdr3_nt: TGTGCCAGCAGGTCGGGACAGGGGGCTACAGATACGCAGTATTTT
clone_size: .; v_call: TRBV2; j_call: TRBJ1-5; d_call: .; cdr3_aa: CASGRGQPQHF; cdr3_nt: TGTGCCAGCGGAAGAGGACAGCCCCAGCATTTT
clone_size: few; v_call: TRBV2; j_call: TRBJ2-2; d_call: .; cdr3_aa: CASSEGRTGELFF; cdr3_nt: TGTGCCAGCAGCGAGGGGCGGACCGGGGAGCTGTTTTTT
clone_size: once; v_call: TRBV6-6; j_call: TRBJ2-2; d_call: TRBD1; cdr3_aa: CASSGQGAGNTGELFF; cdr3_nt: TGTGCCAGCAGCGGACAGGGGGCGGGGAACACCGGGGAGCTGTTTTTT
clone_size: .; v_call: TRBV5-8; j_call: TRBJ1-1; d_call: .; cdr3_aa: CASRRRGGGTEAFF; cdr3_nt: TGTGCCAGCAGACGACGTGGCGGGGGCACTGAAGCTTTCTTT
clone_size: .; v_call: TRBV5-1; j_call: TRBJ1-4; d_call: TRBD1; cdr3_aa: CASSLVTGGNEKLFF; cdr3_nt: TGCGCCAGCAGCTTGGTGACAGGGGGGAATGAAAAACTGTTTTTT
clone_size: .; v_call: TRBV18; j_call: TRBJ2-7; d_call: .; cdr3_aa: CASSPGLPEQYF; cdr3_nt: TGTGCCAGCTCACCAGGGTTGCCCGAGCAGTACTTC
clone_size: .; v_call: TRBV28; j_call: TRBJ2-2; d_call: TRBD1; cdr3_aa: CASSPWTGRMGTGELFF; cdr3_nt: TGTGCCAGCAGTCCCTGGACAGGGCGCATGGGCACCGGGGAGCTGTTTTTT
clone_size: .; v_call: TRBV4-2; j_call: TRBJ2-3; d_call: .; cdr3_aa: CASSQAVDSLSSTDTQYF; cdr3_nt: TGTGCCAGCAGCCAAGCGGTGGACAGCCTCTCTAGCACAGATACGCAGTATTTT
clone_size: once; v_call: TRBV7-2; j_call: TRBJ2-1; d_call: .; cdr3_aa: CASSLEVAASYNEQFF; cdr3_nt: TGTGCCAGCAGCTTAGAAGTAGCGGCCTCCTACAATGAGCAGTTCTTC